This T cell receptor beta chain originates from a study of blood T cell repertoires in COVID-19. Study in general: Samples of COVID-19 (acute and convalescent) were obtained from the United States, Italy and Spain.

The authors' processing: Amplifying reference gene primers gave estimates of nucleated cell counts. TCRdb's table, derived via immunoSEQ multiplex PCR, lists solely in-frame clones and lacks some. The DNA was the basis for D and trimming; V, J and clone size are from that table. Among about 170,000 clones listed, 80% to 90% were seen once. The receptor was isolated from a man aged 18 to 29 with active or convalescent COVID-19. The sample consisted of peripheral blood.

Written as DNA, the CDR3 is TGTGCCAGCAGTCGTTTTTACAGTGGACAGGGTCGGGAAAAACTGTTTTTT. It translates to CASSRFYSGQGREKLFF. The chain combines TRBV27 with TRBJ1-4, with 8 bases identical to TRBD1. CDR1 is MNHEY and CDR2 is SMNVEV in the germline V gene (reference sequence). J lost 8 bases, V lost 5 bases, and 16 bases had no gene match. The CDR3 loop spans 17 amino acids.